The 30 T cell receptor beta chains reported below all come from one sample, sequenced in a study of CD8+ T cells in alopecia areata. cDNA reverse transcribed from extracted RNA served as the sequencing template. Profiled with immunoSEQ multiplex PCR; TCRdb holds only in-frame clones, not every one. The sample records 120,000 to 150,000 clones, roughly 50% being singletons. Material: CD4+ T cells sorted from blood. The receptors derive from a human donor with alopecia areata.

V gene TRBV7-2 combines with J gene TRBJ2-7, with 9 nucleotides matching TRBD1. The CDR3 is 14 residues long. V was clipped by 1 base and J by 6 bases; unmatched bases: 4. CDR1 is SGHTA and CDR2 is FQGNSA in the germline V gene. CDR3 region: CASSLGQGGREQYF. CDR3 nucleotides: TGTGCCAGCAGCTTAGGACAGGGGGGGCGCGAGCAGTACTTC.

The chain carries TRBV6-5 and TRBJ2-3, with 8 positions matching TRBD2. In germline, CDR1 is MNHEY, CDR2 SVGAGI. The CDR3 length is 15 residues. Losses at the gene ends were 8 bases for V and 0 bases for J; bases not matched to a gene: 7. CDR3 region: CASALSSGSTDTQYF. In DNA form, the CDR3 reads TGTGCCAGCGCCCTGTCTAGCGGGAGCACAGATACGCAGTATTTT.

V and J are TRBV29-1 and TRBJ2-1, with D tentatively TRBD2 (7 bases). The CDR3 has 15 amino acids. The germline gives CDR1 SQVTM, CDR2 ANQGSEA. The V end was cut by 3 bases, the J end by 0 bases, with 12 bases between. CDR3 bases: TGCAGCGTTGAGGGGGGGGGCACCTCCTACAATGAGCAGTTCTTC. Translation gives CSVEGGGTSYNEQFF.

This rearrangement joins TRBV29-1 to TRBJ2-3; 8 bases are a match to TRBD2. The germline CDR1 and CDR2 sequences are SQVTM and ANQGSEA. V lost 7 bases, J lost 2 bases, and 2 bases stayed unmatched. This CDR3 region has 12 residues. The CDR3 spells CSAGGSTDTQYF. For the CDR3, the DNA is TGCAGCGCGGGGGGGTCCACAGATACGCAGTATTTT.

The V gene is TRBV28, the J gene TRBJ2-1, with D hard to call. The CDR3 runs 14 residues. Germline lookup yields CDR1 MDHEN and CDR2 SYDVKM. The V end was cut by 7 bases, the J end by 0 bases, with 10 bases between. Written as DNA, the CDR3 is TGTGCCAGCACAGAGCGTAGCTCCTACAATGAGCAGTTCTTC. It yields the protein CASTERSSYNEQFF.

The chain couples TRBV30 to TRBJ1-1, with 10 nucleotides matching TRBD1. Germline V gene sequence: CDR1 GTSNPN, CDR2 SVGIG (reference sequence). Trimming cost V 3 bases and J 1 base; bases outside gene matches: 5. The CDR3 has 15 amino acids. The CDR3 DNA is TGTGCCTGGAGCAGACGACAGGGGGCGAACACTGAAGCTTTCTTT. This sequence encodes CAWSRRQGANTEAFF. The variable domain in full, completed from reference TRBV30 and TRBJ1-1, reads SQTIHQWPATLVQPVGSPLSLECTVEGTSNPNLYWYRQAAGRGLQLLFYSVGIGQISSEVPQNLSASRPQDRQFILSSKKLLLSDSGFYLCAWSRRQGANTEAFFGQGTRLTVV.

The count of this clone is one. The genes are TRBV7-2 and TRBJ2-7, with a possible D match to TRBD1 (5 bases). Germline CDR1 and CDR2: SGHTA and FQGNSA. V gave up 8 bases and J gave up 4 bases, with 18 bases separating them. This CDR3 comprises 14 residues. As DNA, the CDR3 is TGTGCCAGCTCTTCACACAGGAGAATGTACGAGCAGTACTTC. It yields the protein CASSSHRRMYEQYF.

The chain uses TRBV30 and TRBJ2-7, with 8 bases that match TRBD2. The CDR3 runs to 12 residues. Trimming at V came to 8 bases and at J to 4 bases, leaving 7 bases not matched to a gene. Germline loops: CDR1 GTSNPN, CDR2 SVGIG (reference sequence). The DNA of the CDR3 is TGTGCCGGCTCAGCGGGAGCATACGAGCAGTACTTC. As protein: CAGSAGAYEQYF.

This chain links TRBV28 with TRBJ2-5, with 9 bases fitting TRBD2. Germline V gene lookup returns CDR1 MDHEN and CDR2 SYDVKM. The J segment lost 2 bases and the V segment lost 3 bases, leaving 7 bases of the junction unmatched. The CDR3 is 16 residues long. CDR3: CASSFPSGNWQETQYF. DNA for the CDR3: TGTGCCAGCAGTTTCCCTAGCGGGAATTGGCAAGAGACCCAGTACTTC.

This chain connects TRBV29-1 to TRBJ1-1, with D maybe TRBD1 (5 bases). V was cut by 3 bases and J by 0 bases, with 14 bases left in between. Germline CDR1 reads SQVTM; CDR2 reads ANQGSEA. CDR3 length: 15 residues. This CDR3 is CSVEILGVMNTEAFF. CDR3 nucleotide sequence: TGCAGCGTTGAGATATTAGGGGTTATGAACACTGAAGCTTTCTTT.

The chain carries TRBV29-1 and TRBJ2-1; D remains unclear. Germline CDR1 SQVTM, CDR2 ANQGSEA. V gave up 7 bases and J gave up 8 bases, with 12 bases separating them. The CDR3 has 11 residues. Here the CDR3 DNA reads TGCAGCGCACCGGTAATAGATGAGCAGTTCTTC. Its translation is CSAPVIDEQFF.

This clone was counted only a few times. The J gene is TRBJ2-1, the V gene TRBV29-1, with TRBD1 matching over 7 bases. Germline V gives CDR1 SQVTM, CDR2 ANQGSEA. The CDR3 extends over 14 amino acids. The ends lost 8 bases at V and 5 bases at J; junction bases unmatched: 12. The CDR3 DNA reads as TGCAGCACAAAACCGACAGGGCCCCACAATGAGCAGTTCTTC. Its translation: CSTKPTGPHNEQFF.

V usage is TRBV6-6 and J usage is TRBJ2-7; D gene uncertain. Trimming took off 4 bases at V and 3 bases at J, with 4 bases between the two ends. There are 11 residues in the CDR3. Looked up from germline, CDR1 is MNHNY and CDR2 is SVGAGI (reference sequence). The CDR3 coding sequence is TGTGCCAGCAGTTTAATCTACGAGCAGTACTTC. Its translation: CASSLIYEQYF.

This clone has just a few counts. The chain links TRBV6-5 to TRBJ2-2, with D perhaps matching TRBD1 or TRBD2 (5 bases each). This CDR3 contains 15 residues. Germline-derived CDR1 and CDR2 are MNHEY and SVGAGI. Deletions cut 5 bases from V and 2 bases from J, with 12 bases between. This CDR3 is CASSTRDQNTGELFF. The CDR3 region has the DNA TGTGCCAGCAGTACCCGGGACCAAAACACCGGGGAGCTGTTTTTT.

This clone appeared a few times. This chain connects TRBV7-8 to TRBJ2-3, with a possible D match to TRBD2 (5 bases). The ends were cut back, 5 bases at V and 4 bases at J, with 7 bases in the middle. Germline V gene lookup returns CDR1 SGHVS and CDR2 FQNEAQ. This CDR3 spans 12 amino acids. CDR3 nucleotides: TGTGCCAGCAGCGAGAGGGCAGATACGCAGTATTTT. Translation: CASSERADTQYF. The entire variable domain, with the rest obtained from reference TRBV7-8 and TRBJ2-3, is as follows: GAGVSQSPRYKVAKRGQDVALRCDPISGHVSLFWYQQALGQGPEFLTYFQNEAQLDKSGLPSDRFFAERPEGSVSTLKIQRTQQEDSAVYLCASSERADTQYFGPGTRLTVL.

The CDR3 here is CASSPGTGSSYEQYF. CDR3 DNA sequence: TGTGCCAGCTCACCAGGGACAGGAAGCTCCTACGAGCAGTACTTC. The chain employs TRBV18 and TRBJ2-7; 8 bases match TRBD1. V gave up 2 bases and J gave up 0 bases; unmatched junction bases: 3. Germline CDR1 reads KGHSH; CDR2 reads LQKENI. This CDR3 comprises 15 residues.

The V call is TRBV29-1, the J call TRBJ1-2; the match to TRBD1 covers 8 bases. Trimming removed 6 bases from V and 4 bases from J; junction bases left unmatched: 10. CDR1 SQVTM and CDR2 ANQGSEA come from the germline V gene. The CDR3 is made up of 14 amino acids. The DNA for the CDR3 is TGCAGCGTCGCACAACAGGGGGTCTTCTATGGCTACACCTTC. Translation: CSVAQQGVFYGYTF.

The chain has TRBV4-1 and TRBJ1-1, with D uncertain. The germline gives CDR1 MGHRA, CDR2 YSYEKL. The length of the CDR3 is 15 residues. Trimming shortened V by 0 bases and J by 1 base, and 9 bases separated the two germline ends. For the CDR3, the DNA is TGCGCCAGCAGCCAAGATCTTTTCTCGAACACTGAAGCTTTCTTT. This codes for CASSQDLFSNTEAFF.

In this sample, this clone turned up a few times. This chain uses TRBV28 with TRBJ2-1; D possibly corresponds to TRBD2 (6 bases). The V and J ends lost 5 bases and 2 bases respectively, with 13 bases between them. CDR1 is MDHEN and CDR2 is SYDVKM in the germline V gene. CDR3 length: 15 residues. Here the CDR3 DNA reads TGTGCCAGCAGTCCGATCGGACTAACCTACAATGAGCAGTTCTTC. It is translated as CASSPIGLTYNEQFF.

The genes are TRBV27 and TRBJ2-1, with D perhaps TRBD1 or TRBD2 (5 bases each). The CDR3 loop spans 16 amino acids. V lost 2 bases and J 7 bases, leaving 18 bases between the germline ends. Germline V lookup: CDR1 MNHEY, CDR2 SMNVEV (reference sequence). CDR3 coding DNA: TGTGCCAGCAGTTTAAGGAGCGGAGTAGGGGTGAATGAGCAGTTCTTC. Protein product: CASSLRSGVGVNEQFF.

This clone occurred a few times. The chain carries TRBV23-1 and TRBJ2-3; D uncertain. TRBV23-1 is flagged as an ORF with uncertain function. The CDR3 has 12 residues. V lost 0 bases to trimming and J lost 7 bases, with 5 bases between them. CDR3 region: CASSQSNNTQYF. CDR3 DNA sequence: TGCGCCAGCAGTCAATCGAACAATACGCAGTATTTT.

The chain couples TRBV28 to TRBJ2-1; no reliable D call. The CDR3 runs to 10 residues. Per germline, CDR1 MDHEN and CDR2 SYDVKM. V was shortened by 10 bases and J by 2 bases, with 3 bases between the two germline ends. CDR3 in DNA: TGTGCCACCGCCTACAATGAGCAGTTCTTC. Translating gives CATAYNEQFF.

This clone appeared a few times. The chain recombines TRBV5-6 with TRBJ2-5; D uncertain. This CDR3 has 14 amino acids. Germline values: CDR1 SGHDT, CDR2 YYEEEE. Trimming shortened V by 4 bases and J by 2 bases, and 12 bases separated the two germline ends. CDR3 amino acids: CASSRWAEQETQYF. CDR3 nucleotide sequence: TGTGCCAGCAGCCGGTGGGCGGAACAAGAGACCCAGTACTTC.

The CDR3 sequence is CASMSGLGSYNEQFF. In DNA form, the CDR3 reads TGTGCCAGCATGTCCGGACTGGGTTCCTACAATGAGCAGTTCTTC. This rearrangement joins TRBV5-4 to TRBJ2-1, with D possibly TRBD2 on 5 matching bases. Germline assignment: CDR1 SGHNT and CDR2 YYREEE (reference sequence). V lost 6 bases and J 1 base, leaving 14 bases between the germline ends. The CDR3 has 15 residues.

This clone was counted only a few times. Distinct nucleotide sequences in the sample also encode this CDR3. This chain connects TRBV18 to TRBJ1-1, with D hard to call. The CDR3 covers 13 residues. V lost 2 bases to trimming and J lost 1 base, with 5 bases between them. The V gene's germline CDR1 is KGHSH and CDR2 LQKENI. The CDR3 region is CASSPGPNTEAFF. CDR3 in DNA: TGTGCCAGCTCACCAGGCCCGAACACTGAAGCTTTCTTT. The full variable domain, its missing parts supplied by reference TRBV18 and TRBJ1-1, is NAGVMQNPRHLVRRRGQEARLRCSPMKGHSHVYWYRQLPEEGLKFMVYLQKENIIDESGMPKERFSAEFPKEGPSILRIQQVVRGDSAAYFCASSPGPNTEAFFGQGTRLTVV.

The gene calls are TRBV7-2 and TRBJ1-5; D is unclear. V was trimmed by 5 bases and J by 8 bases, leaving 13 bases between them. Germline V gives CDR1 SGHTA, CDR2 FQGNSA. The CDR3 has 13 amino acids. CDR3 nucleotides: TGTGCCAGCAGCGCCCGCCTGCATGAGCCCCAGCATTTT. Encoded protein: CASSARLHEPQHF.

This sequence joins TRBV7-9 and TRBJ1-1; possible D gene TRBD1, 5 bases. V gave up 5 bases and J gave up 1 base, with 11 bases separating them. Per the germline V gene, CDR1 is SEHNR and CDR2 is FQNEAQ (reference sequence). This CDR3 has 14 residues. The CDR3 region has the DNA TGTGCCAGCAGCGCTATTAGGGGGAACACTGAAGCTTTCTTT. Its protein product is CASSAIRGNTEAFF.

The J gene is TRBJ1-5, the V gene TRBV7-9; D not certain. CDR1 is SEHNR, CDR2 FQNEAQ, per germline (reference sequence). The CDR3 length is 8 residues. V lost 9 bases, J lost 9 bases, and 3 bases lay in between. The CDR3: CARWPQHF. CDR3 nucleotide sequence: TGTGCCAGGTGGCCCCAGCATTTT.

The rearrangement joins TRBV29-1 to TRBJ2-5; D may correspond to TRBD1 or TRBD2 (5 bases each). Germline V gene sequence: CDR1 SQVTM, CDR2 ANQGSEA. This CDR3 region has 13 residues. Trimming removed 7 bases from V and 2 bases from J, with 14 bases in between. The DNA of the CDR3 is TGCAGCGCCGCCGGGGCGGATCAAGAGACCCAGTACTTC. It specifies CSAAGADQETQYF. Full variable domain (missing parts from reference TRBV29-1 and TRBJ2-5): SAVISQKPSRDICQRGTSLTIQCQVDSQVTMMFWYRQQPGQSLTLIATANQGSEATYESGFVIDKFPISRPNLTFSTLTVSNMSPEDSSIYLCSAAGADQETQYFGPGTRLLVL.

This clone was seen only a few times. The chain employs TRBV28 and TRBJ2-7; TRBD1 matches at 7 bases. Germline V gene lookup returns CDR1 MDHEN and CDR2 SYDVKM. J gave up 5 bases and V 10 bases, and 17 bases lay outside the gene matches. The CDR3 sequence is 15 residues long. The CDR3 spells CANAPGTANVHEQYF. In nucleotides, the CDR3 is TGTGCCAACGCCCCCGGGACAGCAAACGTACACGAGCAGTACTTC.